This record concerns one TCR beta chain sequence. Its target is not known. Graft tissue was processed to release intraepithelial and lamina propria lymphocytes. This sample is drawn from a study of graft-versus-host responses after intestinal transplantation. Repertoires were generated with immunoSEQ multiplex PCR, while TCRdb's copy carries only in-frame clones and drops some. The sample contains more than 12,000 clones, around 70% of which appear only once. Regarding the study as a whole: Some GvH clones appeared in ileal mucosa or blood before recipient bone marrow. Early after transplant, HvG clones declined as circulating GvH clones peaked.

The CDR3 has 14 residues. Looked up from germline, CDR1 is MDHEN and CDR2 is SYDVKM. The V end lost 6 bases, the J end lost 3 bases, and 14 bases lay between the germline ends. The rearrangement uses TRBV28 and TRBJ1-2; D unresolved. The starting material was ileum tissue, obtained approximately 690 days after intestinal transplantation. This receptor was taken from a human patient who received an intestinal transplant, so some T cells may come from the graft donor. The CDR3: CASSPWVRYYGYTF. CDR3 nucleotide sequence: TGTGCCAGCAGCCCATGGGTACGGTACTATGGCTACACCTTC.